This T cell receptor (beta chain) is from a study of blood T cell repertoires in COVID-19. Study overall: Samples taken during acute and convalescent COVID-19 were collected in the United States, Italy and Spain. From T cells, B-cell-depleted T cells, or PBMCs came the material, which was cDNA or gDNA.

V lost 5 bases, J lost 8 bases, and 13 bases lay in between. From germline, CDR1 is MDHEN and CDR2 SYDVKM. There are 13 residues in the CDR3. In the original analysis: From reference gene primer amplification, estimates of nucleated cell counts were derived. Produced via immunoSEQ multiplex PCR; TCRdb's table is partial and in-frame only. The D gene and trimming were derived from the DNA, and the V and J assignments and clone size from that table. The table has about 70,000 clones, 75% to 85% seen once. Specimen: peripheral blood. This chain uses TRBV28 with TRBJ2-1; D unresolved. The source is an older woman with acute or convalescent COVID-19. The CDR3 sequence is CASSPSLTDEQFF. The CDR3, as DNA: TGTGCCAGCAGTCCTTCCCTAACGGATGAGCAGTTCTTC. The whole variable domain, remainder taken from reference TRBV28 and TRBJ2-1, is DVKVTQSSRYLVKRTGEKVFLECVQDMDHENMFWYRQDPGLGLRLIYFSYDVKMKEKGDIPEGYSVSREKKERFSLILESASTNQTSMYLCASSPSLTDEQFFGPGTRLTVL.